This TCR beta chain appears in the sequencing data of a study of T cells in localized non-small cell lung cancer. Sequenced by immunoSEQ multiplex PCR; TCRdb stores in-frame clones only, minus some. The table includes about 45,000 clones, 90% to 95% detected once. With regard to this clone: Its antigen is undetermined.

Points from the study as a whole: Appearances in adjacent lung were noted for a median about 60 of the top 100 tumor clones. There was higher T cell clonality in uninvolved adjacent lung than in tumor, and it was highest there.

This CDR3 region has 17 residues. Germline V CDR1 and CDR2: WNHNN, SYGVQD (reference sequence). The V gene end was trimmed by 0 bases and the J gene end by 4 bases; junction bases not matched to a gene: 9. V is TRBV10-1 and J is TRBJ2-1, with 7 bases fitting TRBD1. Source: PBMCs, taken before any cancer treatment. The sequence derives from a woman aged 40 to 75 with stage II lung adenocarcinoma. The CDR3 DNA reads TGCGCCAGCAGTGAGTCTCAATCTACAGGGGCTTACAATGAGCAGTTCTTC. It yields the protein CASSESQSTGAYNEQFF.